The 18 T cell receptor beta chains reported below all come from one sample, sequenced in a study of PD-1 blockade in classical Hodgkin lymphoma. The method was immunoSEQ multiplex PCR; TCRdb's version includes in-frame clones alone and lacks a portion of them. The sample yields 21,000 or so clones, about 83% seen once. The time point: newly diagnosed, previously untreated cHL patient sample. Researchers pulled CD8+ T cells out of thawed PBMCs using magnetic negative selection. Sequencing was performed on CD8+ T cells from blood. These receptors were obtained from a human donor with classical Hodgkin lymphoma.

This sequence joins TRBV28 and TRBJ1-5; D is ambiguous. The CDR3 extends over 14 amino acids. Germline V gene data show CDR1 as MDHEN and CDR2 as SYDVKM. Between the trimmed V and J ends, which lost 8 bases and 10 bases, there was a span of 21 bases. CDR3 residues: CASGSQRAVDPQHF. In DNA form, the CDR3 reads TGTGCCAGCGGGTCCCAGAGGGCTGTCGATCCCCAGCATTTT.

This chain joins TRBV11-2 and TRBJ2-1, with D perhaps matching TRBD2 (5 bases). The germline CDR1 and CDR2 sequences are SGHAT and FQNNGV. CDR3 size: 13 residues. Trimming removed 1 base from V and 7 bases from J, with 8 bases in between. The CDR3 spells CASSLGRGNEQFF. The CDR3 DNA sequence: TGTGCCAGCAGCTTAGGTCGGGGAAATGAGCAGTTCTTC. Variable domain in full (rest from reference TRBV11-2 and TRBJ2-1): EAGVAQSPRYKIIEKRQSVAFWCNPISGHATLYWYQQILGQGPKLLIQFQNNGVVDDSQLPKDRFSAERLKGVDSTLKIQPAKLEDSAVYLCASSLGRGNEQFFGPGTRLTVL.

The chain carries TRBV2 and TRBJ1-1, with D perhaps matching TRBD1 (6 bases). Germline assignment: CDR1 SNHLY and CDR2 FYNNEI. The CDR3 is 15 residues long. V gave up 2 bases and J gave up 6 bases, with 16 bases separating them. CDR3 DNA: TGTGCCAGCAGTGAATGGGGGCTGGGGGTAGCTGAAGCTTTCTTT. It encodes CASSEWGLGVAEAFF.

The chain joins TRBV27 to TRBJ1-2; 8 bases are shared with TRBD1. V shed 6 bases and J 7 bases; nucleotides not matched to a gene: 13. Germline V gene sequence: CDR1 MNHEY, CDR2 SMNVEV (reference sequence). This CDR3 has 15 amino acids. In DNA form, the CDR3 reads TGTGCCAGCAGCGGCCTAGGACAGGGCCATCTTGGCTACACCTTC. This codes for CASSGLGQGHLGYTF.

The rearrangement uses TRBV2 and TRBJ1-5, with D maybe TRBD1 (5 bases). The V end was cut by 4 bases, the J end by 1 base, with 14 bases between. The length of the CDR3 is 16 residues. Germline V gives CDR1 SNHLY, CDR2 FYNNEI. The chain's CDR3 is CASSGWGGWSNQPQHF. The CDR3 coding sequence is TGTGCCAGCAGTGGATGGGGGGGTTGGAGCAATCAGCCCCAGCATTTT. Supplemented by reference TRBV2 and TRBJ1-5, the full variable domain reads EPEVTQTPSHQVTQMGQEVILRCVPISNHLYFYWYRQILGQKVEFLVSFYNNEISEKSEIFDDQFSVERPDGSNFTLKIRSTKLEDSAMYFCASSGWGGWSNQPQHFGDGTRLSIL.

This chain uses TRBV4-3 with TRBJ1-2; TRBD1 might be the D (5 bases). This CDR3 contains 15 residues. Germline assignment: CDR1 LGHNA and CDR2 YSLEER. Deletions cut 0 bases from V and 6 bases from J, with 14 bases between. CDR3 protein: CASSQESQGRDGYTF. The CDR3 nucleotides are TGCGCCAGCAGCCAAGAATCCCAGGGCAGGGATGGCTACACCTTC.

In its sample, this clone was seen once. The chain combines TRBV11-2 with TRBJ2-7, with 7 bases identical to TRBD1. The CDR3 runs 15 residues. Per germline, CDR1 SGHAT and CDR2 FQNNGV. The junction had 10 bases not matched to a gene; V was cut back by 6 bases and J by 2 bases. The CDR3 bases are TGTGCCAGCAGGCTTTACGGACAGGACGCCTACGAGCAGTACTTC. This sequence encodes CASRLYGQDAYEQYF.

V and J are TRBV7-6 and TRBJ1-1; D remains unclear. Germline loops: CDR1 SGHVS, CDR2 FNYEAQ. The V and J ends lost 2 bases and 0 bases respectively, with 4 bases between them. The CDR3 runs 13 residues. Here the CDR3 reads CASSLSLNTEAFF. For the CDR3, the DNA is TGTGCCAGCAGCTTAAGCCTGAACACTGAAGCTTTCTTT.

The chain uses TRBV11-2 and TRBJ1-2; 8 bases match TRBD1. The CDR3 has 16 amino acids. V lost 5 bases, J lost 4 bases, and 12 bases stayed unmatched. Germline CDR1 SGHAT, CDR2 FQNNGV. CDR3 DNA sequence: TGTGCCAGCAGCACCACAGGGGGAGTAACCGGCTATGGCTACACCTTC. Protein sequence: CASSTTGGVTGYGYTF.

This rearrangement joins TRBV7-9 to TRBJ2-6; possible D gene TRBD1, 5 bases. Germline lookup yields CDR1 SEHNR and CDR2 FQNEAQ (reference sequence). This CDR3 has 17 amino acids. V was trimmed by 4 bases and J by 0 bases, leaving 13 bases between them. The CDR3 bases are TGTGCCAGCAGCTCAACGAACAGGTACTCTGGGGCCAACGTCCTGACTTTC. Translated, it gives CASSSTNRYSGANVLTF.

The CDR3 DNA reads TGTGCCAGCAGCTTGGACATTGGGGGCTACACCTTC. Its translation: CASSLDIGGYTF. The chain links TRBV7-9 to TRBJ1-2; D might be TRBD1 (5 bases). CDR3 size: 12 residues. Germline V lookup: CDR1 SEHNR, CDR2 FQNEAQ (reference sequence). Trimming removed 3 bases from V and 8 bases from J, with 10 bases in between. The variable domain in full, with the rest retrieved from reference TRBV7-9 and TRBJ1-2, is DTGVSQNPRHKITKRGQNVTFRCDPISEHNRLYWYRQTLGQGPEFLTYFQNEAQLEKSRLLSDRFSAERPKGSFSTLEIQRTEQGDSAMYLCASSLDIGGYTFGSGTRLTVV.

In the case of this clone: Here the CDR3 omits its conserved ending phenylalanine or tryptophan, so a read error is the likely source. The DNA is left out, because the CDR3 cannot be placed on it with certainty; the CDR3 is given as TCRdb lists it. This chain uses TRBV11-3 with TRBJ2-4; TRBD2, the table's D call, lacks a check against the DNA. Germline V gives CDR1 SGHNT, CDR2 YENEEA. The CDR3 length is 10 residues, termini included. The CDR3 is CASRIYPFLT.

The chain carries TRBV9 and TRBJ2-7; 11 bases are a match to TRBD2. This CDR3 is built from 16 residues. Germline values: CDR1 SGDLS, CDR2 YYNGEE. With 0 bases clipped from V and 2 bases from J, the junction kept 4 bases outside the gene matches. CDR3 coding DNA: TGTGCCAGCAGCGTAGGAGGGACTAGCGGACCCTACGAGCAGTACTTC. This translates into CASSVGGTSGPYEQYF. The variable domain in full, with the rest retrieved from reference TRBV9 and TRBJ2-7, is DSGVTQTPKHLITATGQRVTLRCSPRSGDLSVYWYQQSLDQGLQFLIQYYNGEERAKGNILERFSAQQFPDLHSELNLSSLELGDSALYFCASSVGGTSGPYEQYFGPGTRLTVT.

V usage is TRBV19 and J usage is TRBJ2-3; unclear D gene. Trimming removed 7 bases at V and 2 bases at J, with 10 bases between. The CDR3 has 13 residues. Germline assignment: CDR1 LNHDA and CDR2 SQIVND (reference sequence). Here the CDR3 DNA reads TGTGCCAGTAAGGGCTGGGACACAGATACGCAGTATTTT. Translating gives CASKGWDTDTQYF.

V gene TRBV13 combines with J gene TRBJ2-4; D is undetermined. The CDR3 contains 15 residues. V lost 0 bases and J lost 0, with 6 bases in between. The germline gives CDR1 PRHDT, CDR2 FYEKMQ (reference sequence). The CDR3 region has the DNA TGTGCCAGCAGCTTAGGTTTGCTAGCCAAAAACATTCAGTACTTC. Translated: CASSLGLLAKNIQYF.

The V gene is TRBV5-1, the J gene TRBJ2-3; D gene uncertain. The CDR3 totals 15 residues. V was pared by 0 bases and J by 0 bases, with 8 bases between. CDR1 SGHRS and CDR2 YFSETQ come from the germline V gene. The CDR3, as DNA: TGCGCCAGCAGCTTGGAAGGCGGTAGCACAGATACGCAGTATTTT. This gives the protein CASSLEGGSTDTQYF. The full variable domain, completed using reference TRBV5-1 and TRBJ2-3, is KAGVTQTPRYLIKTRGQQVTLSCSPISGHRSVSWYQQTPGQGLQFLFEYFSETQRNKGNFPGRFSGRQFSNSRSEMNVSTLELGDSALYLCASSLEGGSTDTQYFGPGTRLTVL.

The chain combines TRBV18 with TRBJ1-5; no clear D. Germline V gives CDR1 KGHSH, CDR2 LQKENI. V gave up 8 bases and J gave up 3 bases, with 17 bases separating them. The CDR3 extends over 15 amino acids. CDR3 protein: CASTRGEYDNQPQHF. DNA for the CDR3: TGTGCCAGCACGAGAGGCGAGTATGACAATCAGCCCCAGCATTTT.

The chain combines TRBV20-1 with TRBJ1-4; D is ambiguous. CDR1 and CDR2 (germline): DFQATT, SNEGSKA (reference sequence). The CDR3 extends over 10 amino acids. Trimming removed 3 bases from V and 7 bases from J, with 3 bases in between. CDR3 DNA: TGCAGTGCTAGTGGTGAAAAACTGTTTTTT. This translates into CSASGEKLFF.